Below, 19 T cell receptor beta chains from the same sample are listed, as sequenced in a study of blood T cell repertoires in COVID-19. Only in-frame clones appear in the TCRdb table, and some are missing; sequencing was by immunoSEQ multiplex PCR. This table holds fewer than 130,000 clones, more than 60% found once. Source material: peripheral blood. These TCRs come from a man aged 70-80 years with active or convalescent COVID-19.

The rearrangement joins TRBV5-1 to TRBJ2-1, with 8 nucleotides matching TRBD2. The CDR3 is 18 residues long. Germline assignment: CDR1 SGHRS and CDR2 YFSETQ. Unmatched junction bases numbered 8, after V lost 0 bases and J lost 0 bases. CDR3 nucleotides: TGCGCCAGCAGCTTGGGGAACCTAGCGGGTAGCTCCTACAATGAGCAGTTCTTC. The encoded protein is CASSLGNLAGSSYNEQFF. The full variable domain, rest sourced from reference TRBV5-1 and TRBJ2-1, is KAGVTQTPRYLIKTRGQQVTLSCSPISGHRSVSWYQQTPGQGLQFLFEYFSETQRNKGNFPGRFSGRQFSNSRSEMNVSTLELGDSALYLCASSLGNLAGSSYNEQFFGPGTRLTVL.

The rearrangement joins TRBV5-1 to TRBJ1-1; 10 positions match TRBD1. The CDR3 runs to 16 residues. After removal of 0 bases from V and 3 bases from J, the junction contained 5 bases not matched to a gene. Germline V gene data show CDR1 as SGHRS and CDR2 as YFSETQ. CDR3 amino acids: CASSLGGTGVHTEAFF. CDR3 sequence (DNA): TGCGCCAGCAGCTTGGGCGGGACAGGGGTACACACTGAAGCTTTCTTT.

The genes are TRBV10-3 and TRBJ2-7, with TRBD2 identical over 10 bases. The CDR3 loop spans 13 amino acids. Germline CDR1 is ENHRY and CDR2 is SYGVKD. J was trimmed by 4 bases and V by 5 bases; bases with no gene match: 2. CDR3 in DNA: TGTGCCATCAGTACTAGCGGGACTTACGAGCAGTACTTC. It codes for CAISTSGTYEQYF.

This clone was recorded a few times. This chain uses TRBV7-2 with TRBJ1-6; tentative D call: TRBD1 (6 bases). The V end lost 3 bases, the J end lost 7 bases, and 16 bases lay between the germline ends. The CDR3 contains 16 residues. In germline, CDR1 is SGHTA, CDR2 FQGNSA. The CDR3, as DNA: TGTGCCAGCAGCTTTATCCGAGGACAGTGGAATTCACCCCTCCACTTT. This sequence encodes CASSFIRGQWNSPLHF.

In this sample, this clone turned up a few times. The chain is built from TRBV28 and TRBJ1-5; D remains unclear. Trimming stripped 3 bases from V and 1 base from J, with 4 bases between. Germline V gene sequence: CDR1 MDHEN, CDR2 SYDVKM. The CDR3 runs to 13 residues. DNA of the CDR3: TGTGCCAGCAGTTTTCGGAGCAATCAGCCCCAGCATTTT. It translates to CASSFRSNQPQHF. Full variable domain (rest looked up from reference TRBV28 and TRBJ1-5): DVKVTQSSRYLVKRTGEKVFLECVQDMDHENMFWYRQDPGLGLRLIYFSYDVKMKEKGDIPEGYSVSREKKERFSLILESASTNQTSMYLCASSFRSNQPQHFGDGTRLSIL.

The genes are TRBV5-1 and TRBJ2-5; the D gene is possibly TRBD2 (5 bases). The length of the CDR3 is 16 residues. Germline V gene data show CDR1 as SGHRS and CDR2 as YFSETQ. Trimming left V 6 bases short and J 2 bases short, with 20 bases between. The CDR3 here is CASNISPGSGQETQYF. CDR3 DNA sequence: TGCGCCAGCAACATTTCCCCGGGGAGCGGACAAGAGACCCAGTACTTC.

Only a few counts were recorded for this clone. V is TRBV20-1 and J is TRBJ1-2, with 9 bases matching TRBD1. The V segment lost 3 bases and the J segment 8 bases; nucleotides outside the gene matches: 4. There are 12 residues in the CDR3. CDR1 and CDR2 (germline): DFQATT, SNEGSKA (reference sequence). Written as DNA, the CDR3 is TGCAGTGCTAGTAGACAGGGGGAGGGCTACACCTTC. Protein product: CSASRQGEGYTF.

V is TRBV28 and J is TRBJ1-6; 8 bases agree with TRBD1. This CDR3 contains 16 residues. Trimming took 6 bases from V and 7 from J; bases not matched to a gene: 11. Germline V lookup: CDR1 MDHEN, CDR2 SYDVKM. This CDR3 is CASSLTGVLSNSPLHF. The CDR3 region has the DNA TGTGCCAGCAGCCTGACAGGGGTCCTCTCAAATTCACCCCTCCACTTT.

This clone was seen more than once but under ten times. The J gene is TRBJ2-5, the V gene TRBV5-5, with TRBD1 matching 7 bases. V trimming: 3 bases; J trimming: 1 base; junction bases outside the gene matches: 3. The CDR3 loop spans 14 amino acids. The germline gives CDR1 SGHKS, CDR2 YYEKEE (reference sequence). As DNA, the CDR3 is TGTGCCAGCAGCTCCAGGGGGACCCAAGAGACCCAGTACTTC. It encodes CASSSRGTQETQYF.

The CDR3 DNA is TGTGCCAGCAGTCCCCGGGACAGGGTCCCTCCCTACTCCTACGAGCAGTACTTC. Translation: CASSPRDRVPPYSYEQYF. This chain links TRBV2 with TRBJ2-7; 9 nucleotides align to TRBD1. V lost 5 bases to trimming and J lost 0 bases; unmatched junction nucleotides: 14. Germline loops: CDR1 SNHLY, CDR2 FYNNEI. The CDR3 has 18 residues.

V usage is TRBV5-4 and J usage is TRBJ2-3; 8 nucleotides agree with TRBD2. The CDR3 runs to 12 residues. Trimming cost V 6 bases and J 6 bases; bases outside gene matches: 3. From germline, CDR1 is SGHNT and CDR2 YYREEE (reference sequence). This CDR3 reads CASTPGGDTQYF. The CDR3 DNA reads TGTGCCAGCACCCCGGGGGGGGATACGCAGTATTTT.

This clone was picked up many times. The rearrangement links TRBV12-3 or TRBV12-4 to TRBJ1-5; D may be TRBD1 (5 bases). The CDR3 runs 13 residues. Trimming removed 4 bases at V and 9 bases at J, with 13 bases between. The CDR3 nucleotides read TGTGCCAGCAGTTCGGGGGGGGTCCCGCCCCAGCATTTT. Its protein is CASSSGGVPPQHF.

This chain joins TRBV7-3 and TRBJ2-3; 10 bases fit TRBD2. Germline V CDR1 and CDR2: SGHTA, FQGTGA. The CDR3 contains 17 residues. The junction had 9 bases not matched to a gene; V was cut back by 2 bases and J by 4 bases. The CDR3 nucleotides are TGTGCCAGCAGCTTAGGATCTTCTAGCGGGGGCGCAGATACGCAGTATTTT. As protein: CASSLGSSSGGADTQYF.

The genes are TRBV7-3 and TRBJ2-1, with TRBD2 matching 9 bases. This CDR3 is built from 13 residues. Germline V gene data show CDR1 as SGHTA and CDR2 as FQGTGA. V trimming: 5 bases; J trimming: 6 bases; junction bases outside the gene matches: 2. As DNA, the CDR3 is TGTGCCAGCAGCCGCGGGAGGGGCAATGAGCAGTTCTTC. It specifies CASSRGRGNEQFF.

This rearrangement joins TRBV6-5 to TRBJ1-2; D not certain. Germline CDR1 reads MNHEY; CDR2 reads SVGAGI. V was shortened by 5 bases and J by 2 bases, with 12 bases between the two germline ends. The CDR3 consists of 14 residues. This CDR3 reads CASSTEWQNYGYTF. CDR3 DNA: TGTGCCAGCAGTACGGAGTGGCAAAACTATGGCTACACCTTC.

V and J are TRBV5-1 and TRBJ2-7; the match to TRBD1 covers 10 bases. The CDR3 sequence is 15 residues long. The V gene's germline CDR1 is SGHRS and CDR2 YFSETQ. J lost 2 bases, V lost 0 bases, and 2 bases had no gene match. CDR3 coding DNA: TGCGCCAGCAGCTTGGATGGGACAGGGGCCTACGAGCAGTACTTC. This encodes CASSLDGTGAYEQYF.

This chain joins TRBV5-1 and TRBJ1-3; tentative D call: TRBD1 (6 bases). V lost 4 bases and J 8 bases, leaving 22 bases between the germline ends. The CDR3 totals 16 residues. In germline, CDR1 is SGHRS, CDR2 YFSETQ. CDR3: CASSAGDLTRGDTIYF. The CDR3 DNA sequence: TGCGCCAGCAGCGCAGGGGACCTCACTCGGGGGGACACCATATATTTT.

CDR3 amino acids: CASSQSWSEQFF. For the CDR3, the DNA is TGCGCCAGCAGCCAAAGTTGGAGTGAGCAGTTCTTC. The rearrangement uses TRBV4-1 and TRBJ2-1, with D uncertain. The CDR3 is 12 residues long. Trimming shortened V by 2 bases and J by 9 bases, and 8 bases separated the two germline ends. Germline V gene data show CDR1 as MGHRA and CDR2 as YSYEKL.

The chain uses TRBV7-7 and TRBJ1-1; no clear D. In germline, CDR1 is SSHAT, CDR2 FNYEAQ (reference sequence). The length of the CDR3 is 14 residues. V gave up 0 bases and J gave up 11 bases, with 16 bases separating them. For the CDR3, the DNA is TGTGCCAGCAGCTTAGCGTATAGCAGTGCCCCGGCTTTCTTT. This encodes CASSLAYSSAPAFF.